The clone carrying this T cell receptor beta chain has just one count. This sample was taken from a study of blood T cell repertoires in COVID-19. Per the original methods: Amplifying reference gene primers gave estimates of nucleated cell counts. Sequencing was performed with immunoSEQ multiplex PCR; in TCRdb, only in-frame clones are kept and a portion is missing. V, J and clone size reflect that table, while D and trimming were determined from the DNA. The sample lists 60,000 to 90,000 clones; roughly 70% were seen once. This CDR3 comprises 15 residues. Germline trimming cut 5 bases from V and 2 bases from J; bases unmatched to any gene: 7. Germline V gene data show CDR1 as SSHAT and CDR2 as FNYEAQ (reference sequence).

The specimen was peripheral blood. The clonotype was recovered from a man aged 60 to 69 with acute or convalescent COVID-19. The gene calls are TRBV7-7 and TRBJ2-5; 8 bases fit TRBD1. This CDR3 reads CASSLDRGTQETQYF. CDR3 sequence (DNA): TGTGCCAGCAGCCTAGACAGGGGAACTCAAGAGACCCAGTACTTC.